The next 25 T cell receptor beta chains were all read from a single sample in a study of graft-versus-host responses after intestinal transplantation. Produced via immunoSEQ multiplex PCR; TCRdb's table is partial and in-frame only. The sample shows tens of thousands of clones, 90% to 95% of them seen only once. The antigens of these receptors remain unknown. The sequences come from unstimulated CD8+ T cells sorted from spleen or lymph node cells, collected before transplant. Every receptor here comes from a human donor who was the organ donor for an intestinal transplant.

This chain connects TRBV7-9 to TRBJ2-1; 7 positions match TRBD2. The CDR3 is 16 amino acids. Per the germline V gene, CDR1 is SEHNR and CDR2 is FQNEAQ (reference sequence). With V trimmed by 10 bases and J by 6 bases, 18 bases remained unmatched. In DNA, the CDR3 is TGTGCCACTACAACCCCAGAACGGGAGGACCGCAATGAGCAGTTCTTC. Translated, it gives CATTTPEREDRNEQFF. Together with reference TRBV7-9 and TRBJ2-1, the CDR3 gives the full variable domain: DTGVSQNPRHKITKRGQNVTFRCDPISEHNRLYWYRQTLGQGPEFLTYFQNEAQLEKSRLLSDRFSAERPKGSFSTLEIQRTEQGDSAMYLCATTTPEREDRNEQFFGPGTRLTVL.

The V gene is TRBV6-1, the J gene TRBJ2-4; D perhaps matches TRBD1 (5 bases). Germline CDR1 and CDR2: MNHNS and SASEGT. V was shortened by 1 base and J by 5 bases, with 6 bases between the two germline ends. This CDR3 has 13 residues. The CDR3 DNA reads as TGTGCCAGCAGTGAAGGCAGGGAAAACATTCAGTACTTC. Encoded protein: CASSEGRENIQYF.

This sequence joins TRBV4-2 and TRBJ2-1; the D is unclear. The ends were cut back, 1 base at V and 2 bases at J, with 9 bases in the middle. The CDR3 length is 15 residues. Germline loops: CDR1 LGHNA, CDR2 YNFKEQ. The CDR3 loop reads CASSQASTTYNEQFF. CDR3 coding DNA: TGTGCCAGCAGCCAAGCTAGTACCACCTACAATGAGCAGTTCTTC.

The rearrangement uses TRBV27 and TRBJ1-5, with 12 nucleotides matching TRBD1. CDR3 length equals 20 residues. V trimming: 3 bases; J trimming: 0 bases; junction bases outside the gene matches: 12. Germline CDR1 MNHEY, CDR2 SMNVEV (reference sequence). CDR3 protein: CASSFASGTGGRYSNQPQHF. The CDR3 nucleotides are TGTGCCAGCAGTTTCGCCTCGGGGACAGGGGGCCGCTATAGCAATCAGCCCCAGCATTTT.

The V gene is TRBV7-9, the J gene TRBJ1-6; D not certain. Germline lookup yields CDR1 SEHNR and CDR2 FQNEAQ (reference sequence). This CDR3 spans 13 amino acids. V was pared by 7 bases and J by 10 bases, with 14 bases between. CDR3: CASTAPGSSPLHF. CDR3 in DNA: TGTGCCAGCACGGCCCCCGGGTCATCACCCCTCCACTTT.

This chain joins TRBV18 and TRBJ2-6; D is ambiguous. Germline assignment: CDR1 KGHSH and CDR2 LQKENI. This CDR3 is built from 19 residues. The ends were cut back, 5 bases at V and 0 bases at J, with 20 bases in the middle. The CDR3 region has the DNA TGTGCCAGCTCATTGACCACGGCAGGCCCAAGCTCTGGGGCCAACGTCCTGACTTTC. Its protein is CASSLTTAGPSSGANVLTF.

The V gene is TRBV5-1, the J gene TRBJ1-2; D possibly corresponds to TRBD1 (5 bases). The CDR3 is 15 amino acids. Trimming took 3 bases from V and 4 from J, leaving 16 bases between them. Looked up from germline, CDR1 is SGHRS and CDR2 is YFSETQ. CDR3 sequence: CASSYALGALYGYTF. The CDR3 DNA sequence: TGCGCCAGCAGCTACGCCTTAGGGGCCCTCTATGGCTACACCTTC. Variable domain in full (rest from reference TRBV5-1 and TRBJ1-2): KAGVTQTPRYLIKTRGQQVTLSCSPISGHRSVSWYQQTPGQGLQFLFEYFSETQRNKGNFPGRFSGRQFSNSRSEMNVSTLELGDSALYLCASSYALGALYGYTFGSGTRLTVV.

The V and J genes are TRBV5-1 and TRBJ2-5; TRBD2 agrees at 7 bases. This CDR3 is built from 16 residues. The germline CDR1 and CDR2 sequences are SGHRS and YFSETQ. J was trimmed by 2 bases and V by 6 bases; bases with no gene match: 13. CDR3 loop: CASTKSCGSCQETQYF. In DNA form, the CDR3 reads TGCGCCAGCACCAAAAGCTGCGGGAGTTGTCAAGAGACCCAGTACTTC.

The gene calls are TRBV6-1 and TRBJ2-3, with 7 bases that match TRBD2. J was trimmed by 4 bases and V by 3 bases; bases with no gene match: 10. The CDR3 length is 16 residues. The germline CDR1 and CDR2 sequences are MNHNS and SASEGT. The CDR3 loop reads CASSDLWAGEADTQYF. The CDR3 coding sequence is TGTGCCAGCAGTGACCTGTGGGCGGGGGAGGCAGATACGCAGTATTTT.

The gene calls are TRBV27 and TRBJ1-1; 9 bases fit TRBD1. The CDR3 runs 16 residues. Germline loops: CDR1 MNHEY, CDR2 SMNVEV (reference sequence). Germline trimming cut 5 bases from V and 0 bases from J; bases unmatched to any gene: 7. The DNA of the CDR3 is TGTGCCAGCAGTCTGGGGACAGGGTGGTTGAACACTGAAGCTTTCTTT. As protein: CASSLGTGWLNTEAFF.

This chain uses TRBV4-1 with TRBJ2-1, with 8 bases that match TRBD1. This CDR3 has 17 amino acids. Germline V gene lookup returns CDR1 MGHRA and CDR2 YSYEKL. V lost 4 bases, J lost 4 bases, and 12 bases stayed unmatched. CDR3 region: CASSLISRTGFYNEQFF. CDR3 bases: TGCGCCAGCAGCCTAATTAGTCGGACAGGGTTTTACAATGAGCAGTTCTTC.

The gene calls are TRBV27 and TRBJ2-3; 9 bases align to TRBD2. V shed 3 bases, J shed 6 bases, and the junction held 7 bases outside the gene matches. The CDR3 is made up of 15 amino acids. The germline CDR1 and CDR2 sequences are MNHEY and SMNVEV (reference sequence). CDR3 sequence reads: CASSFLREGPDTQYF. CDR3 DNA sequence: TGTGCCAGCAGTTTCTTGCGGGAGGGCCCCGATACGCAGTATTTT.

This clone was recorded only once. This chain joins TRBV7-3 and TRBJ2-2, with D perhaps TRBD2 (5 bases). The CDR3 has 15 amino acids. Trimming pared 4 bases from V and 1 base from J, leaving 10 bases between. Germline V gives CDR1 SGHTA, CDR2 FQGTGA. The CDR3 protein is CASSSAGENTGELFF. CDR3 DNA: TGTGCCAGCAGCTCGGCGGGCGAGAACACCGGGGAGCTGTTTTTT.

The chain employs TRBV7-8 and TRBJ2-1; tentatively, D is TRBD2 (6 bases). CDR3 length: 15 residues. Germline loops: CDR1 SGHVS, CDR2 FQNEAQ. Trimming took 2 bases from V and 1 from J, leaving 9 bases between them. The DNA of the CDR3 is TGTGCCAGCAGCTTAATGGGACTTTCCTACAATGAGCAGTTCTTC. Protein product: CASSLMGLSYNEQFF.

The rearrangement joins TRBV7-9 to TRBJ1-5; 10 bases are shared with TRBD1. Per germline, CDR1 SEHNR and CDR2 FQNEAQ (reference sequence). Germline trimming cut 3 bases from V and 11 bases from J; bases unmatched to any gene: 10. The CDR3 runs to 15 residues. The CDR3 reads CASSFGTGAIQAQHF. The CDR3 coding sequence is TGTGCCAGCAGCTTTGGGACAGGGGCTATCCAGGCCCAGCATTTT.

The J gene is TRBJ2-7, the V gene TRBV18; TRBD2 is a possible D gene (6 bases). Germline V gene sequence: CDR1 KGHSH, CDR2 LQKENI. The CDR3 is 16 amino acids. The V and J ends lost 0 bases and 5 bases respectively, with 17 bases between them. The CDR3 coding sequence is TGTGCCAGCTCACCACCGGGTCGGAGGGTGGGGAACGAGCAGTACTTC. It codes for CASSPPGRRVGNEQYF.

V usage is TRBV4-1 and J usage is TRBJ1-4, with D perhaps TRBD1 (6 bases). There are 15 residues in the CDR3. Germline CDR1 is MGHRA and CDR2 is YSYEKL. V shed 0 bases and J shed 8 bases, with 13 bases lying between them. The CDR3 spells CASSQEAGEGEKLFF. The CDR3 DNA reads as TGCGCCAGCAGCCAAGAAGCAGGGGAAGGGGAAAAACTGTTTTTT.

The J gene is TRBJ2-1, the V gene TRBV13, with D unclear. The CDR3 length is 14 residues. V lost 5 bases and J lost 9, with 17 bases in between. Germline V gene data show CDR1 as PRHDT and CDR2 as FYEKMQ (reference sequence). CDR3 DNA sequence: TGTGCCAGCAGCCCCACCGACGCCGCGGCTGAGCAGTTCTTC. Its protein is CASSPTDAAAEQFF. The whole variable domain, remainder taken from reference TRBV13 and TRBJ2-1, is AAGVIQSPRHLIKEKRETATLKCYPIPRHDTVYWYQQGPGQDPQFLISFYEKMQSDKGSIPDRFSAQQFSDYHSELNMSSLELGDSALYFCASSPTDAAAEQFFGPGTRLTVL.

The gene calls are TRBV19 and TRBJ1-2, with 10 bases fitting TRBD1. Trimming cost V 5 bases and J 6 bases; bases outside gene matches: 6. Germline V gives CDR1 LNHDA, CDR2 SQIVND (reference sequence). The CDR3 sequence is 14 residues long. The CDR3 DNA reads as TGTGCCAGTAGTCCAGGGACAGGGGTCCATGGCTACACCTTC. It encodes CASSPGTGVHGYTF. Together with reference TRBV19 and TRBJ1-2, the CDR3 gives the full variable domain: DGGITQSPKYLFRKEGQNVTLSCEQNLNHDAMYWYRQDPGQGLRLIYYSQIVNDFQKGDIAEGYSVSREKKESFPLTVTSAQKNPTAFYLCASSPGTGVHGYTFGSGTRLTVV.

This chain connects TRBV28 to TRBJ1-5; 7 bases align to TRBD1. This CDR3 has 17 amino acids. The V and J ends lost 5 bases and 1 base, in that order; junction bases with no gene match: 11. CDR1 is MDHEN and CDR2 is SYDVKM in the germline V gene. In nucleotides, the CDR3 is TGTGCCAGCAGTGCCAATCCGACAGGGTTGAGCAATCAGCCCCAGCATTTT. Translating it yields CASSANPTGLSNQPQHF.

The chain carries TRBV4-3 and TRBJ2-1; D gene uncertain. V lost 4 bases and J 5 bases, leaving 9 bases between the germline ends. This CDR3 is 13 amino acids long. Germline CDR1 LGHNA, CDR2 YSLEER. The chain's CDR3 is CASSPETNNEQFF. The CDR3 region has the DNA TGCGCCAGCAGCCCGGAGACCAACAATGAGCAGTTCTTC.

This clone was counted a single time. One end of the junction fails to match germline, which may point to a read error. Within the sample, other DNA sequences also encode this same CDR3. V gene TRBV4-1 combines with J gene TRBJ1-5; D remains unclear. Looked up from germline, CDR1 is MGHRA and CDR2 is YSYEKL. The CDR3 sequence is 17 residues long. For the CDR3, the DNA is TGCGCCAGCAGCCAAGGGGCGAGCGAGGGTGCGAATCAGCCTCAGCATTTT. Protein: CASSQGASEGANQPQHF.

J is TRBJ2-1 and V is TRBV5-1, with TRBD2 matching 7 bases. J lost 3 bases, V lost 0 bases, and 6 bases had no gene match. From germline, CDR1 is SGHRS and CDR2 YFSETQ. The CDR3 sequence is 16 residues long. The CDR3, as DNA: TGCGCCAGCAGCTTGGGGCTAGCGGAGGACTACAATGAGCAGTTCTTC. Its protein product is CASSLGLAEDYNEQFF.

The V call is TRBV5-1, the J call TRBJ2-7; D possibly corresponds to TRBD2 (6 bases). CDR1 is SGHRS, CDR2 YFSETQ, per germline. The CDR3 runs 14 residues. V was pared by 4 bases and J by 5 bases, with 16 bases between. The chain's CDR3 is CASSPRLVSHEQYF. In DNA form, the CDR3 reads TGCGCCAGCAGCCCACGACTAGTTTCCCACGAGCAGTACTTC.

V gene TRBV9 combines with J gene TRBJ2-5; TRBD1 might be the D (6 bases). Germline CDR1 and CDR2: SGDLS and YYNGEE. This CDR3 has 15 residues. V was trimmed by 2 bases and J by 5 bases, leaving 16 bases between them. In nucleotides, the CDR3 is TGTGCCAGCAGCGTCTACAGGGACCTAGGGGAGACCCAGTACTTC. Translation gives CASSVYRDLGETQYF.